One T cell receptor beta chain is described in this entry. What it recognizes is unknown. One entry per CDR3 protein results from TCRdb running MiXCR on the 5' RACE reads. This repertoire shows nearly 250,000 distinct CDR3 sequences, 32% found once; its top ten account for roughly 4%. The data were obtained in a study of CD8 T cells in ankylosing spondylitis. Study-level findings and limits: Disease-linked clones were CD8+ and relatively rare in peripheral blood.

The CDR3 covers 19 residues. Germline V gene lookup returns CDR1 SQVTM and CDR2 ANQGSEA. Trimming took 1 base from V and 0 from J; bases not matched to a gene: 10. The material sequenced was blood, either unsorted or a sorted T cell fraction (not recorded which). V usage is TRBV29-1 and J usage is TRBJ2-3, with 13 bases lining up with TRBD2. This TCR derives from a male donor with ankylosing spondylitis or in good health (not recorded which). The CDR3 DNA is TGCAGCGTTGAAGGGACTAGCGGGGGAGCTAAGACTAGCACAGATACGCAGTATTTT. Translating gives CSVEGTSGGAKTSTDTQYF.